This is a list of T cell receptor beta chains from one sample in a study of T-cell memory formation after mild COVID-19. MiXCR, applied by TCRdb to the 5' RACE reads, yields one record per CDR3 protein. The sample contains 350,000 to 400,000 distinct CDR3 sequences, roughly 21% of which appear only once. The sample consisted of PBMCs or a T cell subset sorted from them (not recorded which). These receptors were collected from an adult woman who had mild COVID-19 (a few samples of this study predate the infection). Cell type and time point are not known. The conserved cysteine and the conserved F or W are not part of the CDR3 here. Each record gives: CDR3 protein, V gene, J gene.

CDR3aa: ATSDMNRGYTDTQY
v_gene: TRBV24-1
j_gene: TRBJ2-3

CDR3aa: ASSGGSGGKNIQY
v_gene: TRBV25-1
j_gene: TRBJ2-4

CDR3aa: ASSEEGGAGNTGELF
v_gene: TRBV9
j_gene: TRBJ2-2

CDR3aa: ASSQWDSYEQY
v_gene: TRBV11-3
j_gene: TRBJ2-7

CDR3aa: ASSQGLAGDSEQF
v_gene: TRBV4-2
j_gene: TRBJ2-1

CDR3aa: ASSVNPGLVNTEAF
v_gene: TRBV9
j_gene: TRBJ1-1

CDR3aa: ASSHPGTSDNNEQF
v_gene: TRBV4-2
j_gene: TRBJ2-1

CDR3aa: ASRPPRGSAEAF
v_gene: TRBV7-9
j_gene: TRBJ1-1

CDR3aa: ASSFEGTEAF
v_gene: TRBV5-4
j_gene: TRBJ1-1

CDR3aa: ASSLVLAGGPNIQY
v_gene: TRBV7-2
j_gene: TRBJ2-4

CDR3aa: ASTFRTDTEAF
v_gene: TRBV7-9
j_gene: TRBJ1-1

CDR3aa: ASGAGGNNEQF
v_gene: TRBV12-3/TRBV12-4
j_gene: TRBJ2-1

CDR3aa: ASSRGAQEEKLF
v_gene: TRBV14
j_gene: TRBJ1-4

CDR3aa: SARPGQYNQPQH
v_gene: TRBV20-1
j_gene: TRBJ1-5

CDR3aa: ASSQGTGHSYEQY
v_gene: TRBV18
j_gene: TRBJ2-7

CDR3aa: ASSSWTSDHNEQF
v_gene: TRBV7-6
j_gene: TRBJ2-1

CDR3aa: ASSSPPGQGETDTQY
v_gene: TRBV12-1
j_gene: TRBJ2-3

CDR3aa: AVHRGYGGELF
v_gene: TRBV12-3/TRBV12-4
j_gene: TRBJ2-2

CDR3aa: ASSVGGSYNEQF
v_gene: TRBV19
j_gene: TRBJ2-1

CDR3aa: ASSQEGAGGTEAF
v_gene: TRBV4-1
j_gene: TRBJ1-1

CDR3aa: ASRGPDQETQY
v_gene: TRBV7-9
j_gene: TRBJ2-5

CDR3aa: ASSEQGMGQPQH
v_gene: TRBV18
j_gene: TRBJ1-5

CDR3aa: ATSRDTGVNQPQH
v_gene: TRBV15
j_gene: TRBJ1-5

CDR3aa: ASSLSSALEQY
v_gene: TRBV27
j_gene: TRBJ2-7

CDR3aa: ASSQETGESYEQY
v_gene: TRBV4-2
j_gene: TRBJ2-7

CDR3aa: ASSSTGVDEKLF
v_gene: TRBV7-9
j_gene: TRBJ1-4

CDR3aa: ASSRGLVETKY
v_gene: TRBV3-1
j_gene: TRBJ2-5

CDR3aa: ASSSRVYEQY
v_gene: TRBV7-9
j_gene: TRBJ2-7

CDR3aa: ASSSQRGGRTGELF
v_gene: TRBV5-1
j_gene: TRBJ2-2

CDR3aa: SVEGQTRSTEAF
v_gene: TRBV29-1
j_gene: TRBJ1-1